This section outlines one T cell receptor beta chain sequence together with its context. The record originates from a study of blood T cell repertoires in COVID-19. Overall study context: There were acute and convalescent COVID-19 samples, and they came from the United States, Italy and Spain. Sources were T cells, B-cell-depleted T cells, or PBMCs; the material itself was cDNA or gDNA.

The CDR3 has 15 amino acids. The V and J ends lost 6 bases and 0 bases, in that order; junction bases with no gene match: 6. Germline CDR1 and CDR2: SNHLY and FYNNEI. Authors' analysis steps: Amplification with reference gene primers provided the estimates of nucleated cell counts. Using immunoSEQ multiplex PCR, the repertoire was profiled, and TCRdb retains in-frame clones only, with some absent. Clone size and V and J calls were adopted from that table, with D and trimming inferred from the DNA. Of some 150,000 clones in the sample, roughly 88% were seen once. The TCR originated in a woman between 45 and 60 years old with acute or convalescent COVID-19. The sequenced sample was peripheral blood. V gene TRBV2 combines with J gene TRBJ2-7, with 9 bases identical to TRBD2. For the CDR3, the DNA is TGTGCCAGCAGACCGGGACTAGCCCCCTCCTACGAGCAGTACTTC. This sequence encodes CASRPGLAPSYEQYF.